These 3 T cell receptor beta chains were all obtained from the same sample, sequenced in a study of T cells in Graves' hyperthyroidism and ophthalmopathy. RNA transcripts gave rise to amplified TCR beta CDR3 regions. HTBI primers drove first-round RT-PCR of the TCR CDR3. TCRdb reprocessed the multiplex PCR reads via MiXCR and lists one record per CDR3 protein. The sample records nearly 250,000 distinct CDR3 sequences, roughly 15% being singletons. Input material: blood. Every receptor here comes from a woman younger than 30 with Graves' ophthalmopathy.

This clonotype was recorded many times. The chain combines TRBV28 with TRBJ2-5; D gene unclear. This CDR3 comprises 16 residues. V lost 5 bases, J lost 1 base, and 17 bases lay in between. Germline CDR1 is MDHEN and CDR2 is SYDVKM. CDR3 bases: TGTGCCAGCAGTCCCTGGCCGGAGTCGACCCAAGAGACCCAGTACTTC. This gives the protein CASSPWPESTQETQYF.

This clonotype was seen once. The chain uses TRBV15 and TRBJ2-5; D may correspond to TRBD1 or TRBD2 (6 bases each). Germline CDR1 is LNHNV and CDR2 is YYDKDF (reference sequence). V lost 9 bases and J 5 bases, leaving 19 bases between the germline ends. The CDR3 is made up of 14 amino acids. In DNA form, the CDR3 reads TGTGCCACGATGAAGACGGGGGCCGGCGAGACCCAGTACTTC. Protein product: CATMKTGAGETQYF.

Only a few counts were recorded for this clonotype. This may arise from a read error, as a much more abundant clone is one base away. This chain joins TRBV19 and TRBJ1-5; D possibly corresponds to TRBD1 (5 bases). Germline-derived CDR1 and CDR2 are LNHDA and SQIVND (reference sequence). The CDR3 has 15 amino acids. The CDR3 region is CASGIVSQGNQPQHF. The DNA for the CDR3 is TGTGCCAGTGGTATAGTAAGCCAGGGTAATCAGCCCCAGCATTTT.